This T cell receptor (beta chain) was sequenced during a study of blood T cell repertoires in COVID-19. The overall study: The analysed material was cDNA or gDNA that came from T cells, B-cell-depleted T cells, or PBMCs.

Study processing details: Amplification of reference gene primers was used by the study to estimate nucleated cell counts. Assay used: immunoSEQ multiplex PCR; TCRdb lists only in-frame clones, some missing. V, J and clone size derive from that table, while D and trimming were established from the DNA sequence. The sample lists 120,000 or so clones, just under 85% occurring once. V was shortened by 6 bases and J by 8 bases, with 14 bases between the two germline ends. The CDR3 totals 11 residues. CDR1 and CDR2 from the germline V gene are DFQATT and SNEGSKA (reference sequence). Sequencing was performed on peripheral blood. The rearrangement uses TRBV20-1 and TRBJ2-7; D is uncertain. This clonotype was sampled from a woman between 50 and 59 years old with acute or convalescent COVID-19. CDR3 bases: TGCAGTGCCATTCTTAACTTGCAGCAGTACTTC. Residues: CSAILNLQQYF.